The 32 T cell receptor beta chains below come from one sample, sequenced in a study of blood T cell repertoires in COVID-19. This table comes from immunoSEQ multiplex PCR, and its TCRdb copy is limited to in-frame clones, with some not included. The sample holds fewer than 250,000 clones, roughly 80% seen once. Material: peripheral blood. Receptor source: a woman aged 70 to 79 with acute or convalescent COVID-19.

V usage is TRBV6-5 and J usage is TRBJ2-1; TRBD2 matches at 8 bases. The CDR3 is made up of 15 amino acids. Germline V CDR1 and CDR2: MNHEY, SVGAGI. V shed 6 bases, J shed 0 bases, and the junction held 4 bases outside the gene matches. This CDR3 reads CASSLAGSSYNEQFF. CDR3 bases: TGTGCCAGCAGCTTAGCGGGGAGCTCCTACAATGAGCAGTTCTTC.

Only one count was recorded for this clone. This chain links TRBV6-2 or TRBV6-3 with TRBJ1-5, with D uncertain. Germline loops: CDR1 MNHEY, CDR2 SVGEGT. V lost 2 bases and J 4 bases, leaving 6 bases between the germline ends. CDR3 length: 13 residues. This CDR3 is CASSYRDNQPQHF. The CDR3 DNA reads as TGTGCCAGCAGTTACCGGGATAATCAGCCCCAGCATTTT.

This clone appeared once. The chain combines TRBV12-3 or TRBV12-4 with TRBJ1-5, with D unclear. V lost 3 bases and J 5 bases, leaving 8 bases between the germline ends. CDR3 length: 13 amino acids. Written as DNA, the CDR3 is TGTGCCAGCAGTTTTCAGGATCATCAGCCCCAGCATTTT. It encodes CASSFQDHQPQHF.

The chain uses TRBV7-2 and TRBJ1-2; no reliable D call. This CDR3 spans 15 amino acids. Germline CDR1 SGHTA, CDR2 FQGNSA. V lost 1 base and J lost 5, with 14 bases in between. In DNA, the CDR3 is TGTGCCAGCAGCTTAGTAAAGGGAGGGCAGTATGGCTACACCTTC. Translated: CASSLVKGGQYGYTF.

The chain couples TRBV5-1 to TRBJ1-1, with 11 bases lining up with TRBD1. V lost 3 bases to trimming and J lost 11 bases; unmatched junction nucleotides: 6. This CDR3 has 13 residues. Germline V gene lookup returns CDR1 SGHRS and CDR2 YFSETQ. The CDR3 nucleotides read TGCGCCAGCAGCTACGGGGGACAGGGGGAGGCTTTCTTT. Amino acid sequence: CASSYGGQGEAFF. Complete variable domain (other parts from reference TRBV5-1 and TRBJ1-1): KAGVTQTPRYLIKTRGQQVTLSCSPISGHRSVSWYQQTPGQGLQFLFEYFSETQRNKGNFPGRFSGRQFSNSRSEMNVSTLELGDSALYLCASSYGGQGEAFFGQGTRLTVV.

In DNA form, the CDR3 reads TGCGCCAGCAGCCAAGGACCCAGGGACAGAGGGGCAGATACGCAGTATTTT. This encodes CASSQGPRDRGADTQYF. The rearrangement uses TRBV4-1 and TRBJ2-3; 7 bases are a match to TRBD1. CDR1 and CDR2 from the germline V gene are MGHRA and YSYEKL. After removal of 1 base from V and 4 bases from J, the junction contained 11 bases not matched to a gene. This CDR3 is built from 17 residues.

This clone was observed a handful of times. This chain uses TRBV28 with TRBJ2-7, with 10 positions matching TRBD1. This CDR3 contains 15 residues. The junction had 10 bases not matched to a gene; V was cut back by 5 bases and J by 6 bases. From germline, CDR1 is MDHEN and CDR2 SYDVKM. The CDR3 sequence: CASSPPGTGVIEQYF. Written as DNA, the CDR3 is TGTGCCAGCAGTCCCCCCGGGACAGGGGTAATCGAGCAGTACTTC.

The chain recombines TRBV9 with TRBJ2-5, with 8 positions matching TRBD2. This CDR3 has 15 residues. J lost 1 base, V lost 6 bases, and 8 bases had no gene match. CDR1 is SGDLS and CDR2 is YYNGEE in the germline V gene. CDR3 DNA sequence: TGTGCCAGCACCCGGACGGGGGGGCCCCAAGAGACCCAGTACTTC. It yields the protein CASTRTGGPQETQYF.

The chain recombines TRBV29-1 with TRBJ2-7; possible D gene TRBD2, 7 bases. V was pared by 4 bases and J by 5 bases, with 21 bases between. In germline, CDR1 is SQVTM, CDR2 ANQGSEA. This CDR3 region has 15 residues. The CDR3 DNA reads TGCAGCGTTGCTGGGGGGGGCCAGTCTACCAACGAGCAGTACTTC. Translation gives CSVAGGGQSTNEQYF.

The chain is built from TRBV2 and TRBJ1-6, with 7 positions matching TRBD1. CDR1 is SNHLY, CDR2 FYNNEI, per germline. V gave up 6 bases and J gave up 9 bases; unmatched junction bases: 8. The CDR3 length is 14 residues. CDR3 coding DNA: TGTGCCAGCAGCGACCCGGCAGGGGGTTCACCCCTCCACTTT. Translating gives CASSDPAGGSPLHF. Full variable domain (outside the CDR3, taken from reference TRBV2 and TRBJ1-6): EPEVTQTPSHQVTQMGQEVILRCVPISNHLYFYWYRQILGQKVEFLVSFYNNEISEKSEIFDDQFSVERPDGSNFTLKIRSTKLEDSAMYFCASSDPAGGSPLHFGNGTRLTVT.

The V call is TRBV7-8, the J call TRBJ1-4; the D is unclear. V dropped 0 bases and J dropped 1 base, with 6 bases sitting between them. This CDR3 region has 15 residues. Germline V gene lookup returns CDR1 SGHVS and CDR2 FQNEAQ. In nucleotides, the CDR3 is TGTGCCAGCAGCTTAGCCGGGGTAACTAATGAAAAACTGTTTTTT. Translation gives CASSLAGVTNEKLFF.

V usage is TRBV27 and J usage is TRBJ1-1, with 7 bases identical to TRBD1. J was trimmed by 4 bases and V by 6 bases; bases with no gene match: 5. Germline CDR1 reads MNHEY; CDR2 reads SMNVEV (reference sequence). CDR3 length: 13 residues. Here the CDR3 DNA reads TGTGCCAGCAGCTCAAACAGGGGCACTGAAGCTTTCTTT. It codes for CASSSNRGTEAFF.

The chain couples TRBV7-9 to TRBJ1-1; 8 nucleotides agree with TRBD1. Germline V gives CDR1 SEHNR, CDR2 FQNEAQ (reference sequence). J gave up 7 bases and V 1 base, and 5 bases lay outside the gene matches. The length of the CDR3 is 14 residues. The CDR3 region has the DNA TGTGCCAGCAGCTTAGGACAGGGGAATTTTGAAGCTTTCTTT. Translating it yields CASSLGQGNFEAFF.

The V and J genes are TRBV4-3 and TRBJ2-7; 8 nucleotides agree with TRBD1. V was clipped by 1 base and J by 6 bases; unmatched bases: 8. The CDR3 runs 15 residues. Germline V gene data show CDR1 as LGHNA and CDR2 as YSLEER. The CDR3: CASSQAGRGRGEQYF. Here the CDR3 DNA reads TGCGCCAGCAGCCAAGCCGGCAGGGGGCGCGGCGAGCAGTACTTC.

About this clone itself: At one end the junction does not follow the germline gene, possibly because of a read error. J is TRBJ2-7 and V is TRBV6-2 or TRBV6-3; D ambiguous. This CDR3 has 11 amino acids. Looked up from germline, CDR1 is MNHEY and CDR2 is SVGEGT. In nucleotides, the CDR3 is TGTGCCAGCAGTTACTCCAACGAGCAGTACTTC. Translation: CASSYSNEQYF.

This clone was observed many times. The J gene is TRBJ2-7, the V gene TRBV28; 7 bases align to TRBD1. V trimming: 7 bases; J trimming: 4 bases; junction bases outside the gene matches: 10. CDR3 length equals 14 residues. CDR1 and CDR2 (germline): MDHEN, SYDVKM. In nucleotides, the CDR3 is TGTGCCAGCACGCCCTTTATACAGGGGTACGAGCAGTACTTC. Protein product: CASTPFIQGYEQYF.

The V gene is TRBV7-9, the J gene TRBJ2-3; 11 bases align to TRBD2. Germline lookup yields CDR1 SEHNR and CDR2 FQNEAQ (reference sequence). This CDR3 has 14 residues. Losses at the gene ends were 7 bases for V and 4 bases for J; bases not matched to a gene: 4. Here the CDR3 DNA reads TGTGCCAGCATCCTTAGCGGGGGGGCAGATACGCAGTATTTT. Residues: CASILSGGADTQYF. The whole variable domain, remainder taken from reference TRBV7-9 and TRBJ2-3, is DTGVSQNPRHKITKRGQNVTFRCDPISEHNRLYWYRQTLGQGPEFLTYFQNEAQLEKSRLLSDRFSAERPKGSFSTLEIQRTEQGDSAMYLCASILSGGADTQYFGPGTRLTVL.

The chain joins TRBV24-1 to TRBJ2-2; possibly TRBD2 for D (5 bases). Trimming cost V 1 base and J 0 bases, with 11 bases left between them. CDR3 length equals 17 residues. From germline, CDR1 is KGHDR and CDR2 SFDVKD. This chain's CDR3 is CATSDFGLAPNTGELFF. The CDR3, as DNA: TGTGCCACCAGTGATTTCGGGCTAGCTCCGAACACCGGGGAGCTGTTTTTT.

The CDR3, as DNA: TGTGCCAGCAGCTCCGGACGGGGTAGTAAGCATTTT. Protein: CASSSGRGSKHF. The chain employs TRBV7-2 and TRBJ1-5; no clear D gene. The CDR3 length is 12 residues. Germline CDR1 and CDR2: SGHTA and FQGNSA. V was shortened by 4 bases and J by 14 bases, with 15 bases between the two germline ends. Combining the CDR3 with reference TRBV7-2 and TRBJ1-5 gives the whole variable domain GAGVSQSPSNKVTEKGKDVELRCDPISGHTALYWYRQSLGQGLEFLIYFQGNSAPDKSGLPSDRFSAERTGGSVSTLTIQRTQQEDSAVYLCASSSGRGSKHFGDGTRLSIL.

This sequence joins TRBV3-1 (or the pseudogene TRBV3-2) and TRBJ1-1; TRBD1 might be the D (6 bases). The V and J ends lost 7 bases and 0 bases respectively, with 15 bases between them. CDR3 length: 15 residues. Germline V lookup: CDR1 LGHDT, CDR2 YNNKEL (reference sequence). This CDR3 reads CASTKGTSMNTEAFF. The CDR3 DNA follows: TGTGCCAGCACCAAGGGGACATCCATGAACACTGAAGCTTTCTTT.

The genes are TRBV2 and TRBJ1-4; tentatively, D is TRBD1 (5 bases). The ends were cut back, 5 bases at V and 3 bases at J, with 10 bases in the middle. CDR3 length equals 14 residues. Per germline, CDR1 SNHLY and CDR2 FYNNEI. In DNA, the CDR3 is TGTGCCAGCAGTCCCTCAGGGCCTAATGAAAAACTGTTTTTT. It codes for CASSPSGPNEKLFF.

The genes are TRBV21-1 and TRBJ1-5. TRBV21-1 is recorded as a pseudogene. The CDR3 extends over 16 amino acids. DNA for the CDR3: TGTGCCAGCAGCGGGGGGGGCAGATGGAGCAATCAGCCCCAGCATTTT. This sequence encodes CASSGGGRWSNQPQHF.

CDR3 sequence reads: CASSSVGTEAFF. CDR3 bases: TGTGCCAGCAGTTCGGTCGGGACTGAAGCTTTCTTT. The rearrangement links TRBV27 to TRBJ1-1; no firm D call. This CDR3 comprises 12 residues. With 4 bases removed from V and 5 bases from J, the gap between germline ends came to 8 bases. Germline V gives CDR1 MNHEY, CDR2 SMNVEV (reference sequence).

The chain joins TRBV10-3 to TRBJ2-1; the D gene is possibly TRBD2 (6 bases). The germline V gene has CDR1 ENHRY and CDR2 SYGVKD. Trimming stripped 8 bases from V and 7 bases from J, with 9 bases between. This CDR3 has 11 amino acids. CDR3 sequence: CAIGGGNEQFF. CDR3 nucleotide sequence: TGTGCCATCGGGGGAGGTAATGAGCAGTTCTTC.

The rearrangement uses TRBV2 and TRBJ2-2, with 8 nucleotides matching TRBD1. Germline CDR1 SNHLY, CDR2 FYNNEI. The CDR3 totals 15 residues. With V trimmed by 6 bases and J by 2 bases, 5 bases remained unmatched. CDR3 in amino acids: CASRTTGANTGELFF. CDR3 sequence (DNA): TGTGCCAGCAGGACGACAGGGGCAAACACCGGGGAGCTGTTTTTT.

The chain combines TRBV2 with TRBJ1-2; 7 nucleotides match TRBD1. The CDR3 totals 14 residues. The trim removed 3 bases at V and 3 bases at J, leaving 4 bases unmatched. Germline values: CDR1 SNHLY, CDR2 FYNNEI. The CDR3 loop reads CASSDRGRDYGYTF. The CDR3 DNA is TGTGCCAGCAGTGACAGGGGGAGAGACTATGGCTACACCTTC.

A word on this clone: In the same sample, other DNA sequences code for this CDR3. V usage is TRBV6-5 and J usage is TRBJ1-2; 11 nucleotides line up with TRBD1. Germline CDR1 is MNHEY and CDR2 is SVGAGI. The J segment lost 2 bases and the V segment lost 2 bases, leaving 4 bases of the junction unmatched. CDR3 size: 16 residues. The CDR3 spells CASSYVRTGGNYGYTF. The CDR3, as DNA: TGTGCCAGCAGTTACGTCCGGACAGGGGGCAACTATGGCTACACCTTC.

The J gene is TRBJ2-5, the V gene TRBV11-3; TRBD1 matches 8 bases. Germline trimming cut 5 bases from V and 1 base from J; bases unmatched to any gene: 3. The germline gives CDR1 SGHNT, CDR2 YENEEA. The CDR3 totals 14 residues. For the CDR3, the DNA is TGTGCCAGCAGCACCGGACAGGGCCAAGAGACCCAGTACTTC. Translation gives CASSTGQGQETQYF.

The chain carries TRBV18 and TRBJ1-4; no clear D gene. Per the germline V gene, CDR1 is KGHSH and CDR2 is LQKENI. V gave up 5 bases and J gave up 8 bases, with 12 bases separating them. This CDR3 contains 13 residues. In DNA, the CDR3 is TGTGCCAGCTCAAAACAGTCGAGAGAAAAACTGTTTTTT. This encodes CASSKQSREKLFF.

The V gene is TRBV7-2, the J gene TRBJ1-5; no clear D. V lost 3 bases and J lost 0, with 12 bases in between. From germline, CDR1 is SGHTA and CDR2 FQGNSA. The CDR3 extends over 16 amino acids. As DNA, the CDR3 is TGTGCCAGCAGCTTGAACAGAGATCATAGCAATCAGCCCCAGCATTTT. Its protein product is CASSLNRDHSNQPQHF.

The chain recombines TRBV19 with TRBJ1-5, with 9 bases fitting TRBD1. Trimming at V came to 4 bases and at J to 4 bases, leaving 5 bases not matched to a gene. CDR3 size: 15 residues. Germline CDR1 and CDR2: LNHDA and SQIVND (reference sequence). CDR3 DNA sequence: TGTGCCAGTAGTAGCCGGACAGGGGTTAATCAGCCCCAGCATTTT. It yields the protein CASSSRTGVNQPQHF.

The chain has TRBV5-1 and TRBJ2-1; 9 positions agree with TRBD1. Germline CDR1 and CDR2: SGHRS and YFSETQ. The CDR3 consists of 17 residues. J was trimmed by 2 bases and V by 0 bases; bases with no gene match: 6. CDR3 residues: CASSLARGTGTYNEQFF. The CDR3 DNA is TGCGCCAGCAGCTTGGCCAGGGGGACAGGGACCTACAATGAGCAGTTCTTC.